This is a list of T cell receptor beta chains from one sample in a study of T cells in Graves' hyperthyroidism and ophthalmopathy. Via MiXCR, TCRdb re-called the multiplex PCR reads, giving one row per CDR3 protein. There are 550,000 to 650,000 distinct CDR3 sequences in the sample; about 15% occur only once, and less than 6% lies in the top ten. Sequencing used blood. The receptors here all came from a woman younger than 45 with Graves' hyperthyroidism that later progressed to Graves' ophthalmopathy. CDR3s include the opening cysteine and the closing phenylalanine or tryptophan. The D gene is left open where the match is weak. The size field is filled for only some rows; it gives once, few, many or a size class.

TRBJ1-2,14,.,TRBV9,many,CASSTTGANYGYTF,TGTGCCAGCAGCACGACAGGAGCTAACTATGGCTACACCTTC
TRBJ2-6,20,TRBD1,TRBV6-1,.,CASSTRPGDRSTSGANVLTF,TGTGCCAGCAGCACCAGACCGGGGGACAGGTCTACGTCTGGGGCCAACGTCCTGACTTTC
TRBJ1-6,15,TRBD1,TRBV11-3,.,CASSPRGGRDSPLHF,TGTGCCAGCAGCCCCAGGGGGGGAAGGGATTCACCCCTCCACTTT
TRBJ2-1,14,.,TRBV6-1,few,CATRFGPLDNEQLF,TGTGCCACCCGGTTCGGGCCTTTAGACAATGAGCAGCTCTTC
TRBJ1-1,13,.,TRBV20-1,many,CSARLQGYTEAFF,TGCAGTGCTAGACTTCAGGGATACACTGAAGCTTTCTTT
TRBJ1-1,13,.,TRBV12-3/TRBV12-4,.,CASCAIVGTEAFF,TGTGCCAGCTGCGCCATTGTGGGCACTGAAGCTTTCTTT
TRBJ1-1,15,.,TRBV6-1,many,CASKIKAGDNTEAFF,TGTGCCAGCAAGATCAAGGCAGGGGATAACACTGAAGCTTTCTTT
TRBJ2-1,15,.,TRBV19,few,CASSITREVVDEQFF,TGTGCCAGTAGTATAACCAGGGAAGTGGTCGATGAGCAGTTCTTC
TRBJ2-5,17,TRBD2,TRBV20-1,many,CSAEPRPRSSGPLTQYF,TGCAGTGCTGAACCCCGTCCGCGGAGTAGCGGGCCGCTGACCCAGTACTTC
TRBJ1-6,14,.,TRBV14,many,CASSYGTYNSPLHF,TGTGCCAGCAGCTACGGGACCTATAATTCACCCCTCCACTTT
TRBJ2-5,17,TRBD2,TRBV7-9,.,CASSLSGSGSDRETQYF,TGTGCCAGCAGCTTGAGCGGGAGCGGTTCGGATCGAGAGACCCAGTACTTC
TRBJ2-5,14,.,TRBV5-1,many,CASSFSGTQETQYF,TGCGCCAGCAGCTTTTCGGGCACCCAAGAGACCCAGTACTTC
TRBJ2-7,16,TRBD2,TRBV4-1,few,CASSQERRGAIYEQYF,TGCGCCAGCAGCCAAGAAAGGCGGGGGGCGATTTACGAGCAGTACTTC
TRBJ2-6,18,TRBD1,TRBV24-1,many,CATSDRTGGARGANVLTF,TGTGCCACCAGTGACCGGACAGGGGGCGCGAGGGGGGCCAACGTCCTGACTTTC
TRBJ2-5,13,TRBD2,TRBV6-1,many,CASRTGGQETQYF,TGTGCCAGCAGGACGGGAGGGCAAGAGACCCAGTACTTC
TRBJ2-3,16,TRBD2,TRBV6-1,many,CASSSGLAALTDTQYF,TGTGCCAGCAGTAGCGGACTAGCGGCCCTAACAGATACGCAGTATTTT
TRBJ2-6,19,.,TRBV7-9,many,CASSPPGTARVSGANVLTF,TGTGCCAGCAGCCCCCCGGGAACGGCCAGAGTCTCTGGGGCCAACGTCCTGACTTTC
TRBJ2-4,16,TRBD2,TRBV28,many,CASYQTSGSHTDIQYF,TGTGCCAGCTACCAGACTAGCGGGTCTCATACGGACATTCAGTACTTC
TRBJ2-2,13,.,TRBV29-1,.,CSVGQPNTGELFF,TGCAGCGTTGGACAGCCGAACACCGGGGAGCTGTTTTTT
TRBJ1-3,14,TRBD1,TRBV9,many,CASSVEGAGNTIYF,TGTGCCAGCAGCGTAGAGGGGGCCGGAAACACCATATATTTT
TRBJ2-1,14,.,TRBV12-3/TRBV12-4,many,CASSLYGKGNEQFF,TGTGCCAGCAGTTTATACGGGAAGGGGAATGAGCAGTTCTTC
TRBJ2-5,12,TRBD2,TRBV2,many,CATVAGGETQYF,TGTGCCACCGTAGCGGGAGGGGAGACCCAGTACTTC
TRBJ2-7,14,TRBD1,TRBV3-1,many,CASSQDYDRDEQYF,TGTGCCAGCAGCCAAGATTACGACAGGGACGAGCAGTACTTC
TRBJ2-1,16,TRBD2,TRBV28,.,CASSSRASGRGNEQFF,TGTGCCAGCAGTTCTCGGGCTAGCGGGAGGGGAAATGAGCAGTTCTTC
TRBJ2-2,20,TRBD2,TRBV4-2,few,CASSQAVGLADRSNTGELFF,TGTGCCAGCAGCCAAGCTGTTGGACTAGCGGACCGTTCGAACACCGGGGAGCTGTTTTTT
TRBJ2-7,15,.,TRBV4-1,.,CASSQEMTSSYEQYF,TGCGCCAGCAGCCAAGAGATGACTAGCTCCTACGAGCAGTACTTC
TRBJ1-2,16,TRBD1,TRBV12-3/TRBV12-4,many,CANSSQGVTPNYGYTF,TGTGCCAACAGTTCCCAGGGGGTCACTCCTAACTATGGCTACACCTTC
TRBJ2-1,14,TRBD2,TRBV6-5,few,CASSYGGDISEQFF,TGTGCCAGCAGTTACGGGGGGGATATAAGTGAGCAGTTCTTC